This T cell receptor beta chain came from a study of cytomegalovirus exposure and HLA in healthy donors. Study observations and caveats: Most TCR beta V segments were productive about 90% or about 30% of the time in an earlier analysis. A later analysis showed HLA-associated TCR beta chains outstripping equally common others in clonal expansion.

As regards this clone: Its antigen is not identified.

Primers for the PCR totalled 60 Vbeta and 13 Jbeta. Original processing notes: A later analysis tallied 80 million or so unique TCR beta chains, 9 million to 12 million of them shared. Repertoires were generated with immunoSEQ multiplex PCR, while TCRdb's copy carries only in-frame clones and drops some. V, J and clone size were drawn from that table, and D and trimming were deduced from the DNA. The sample carries fewer than 150,000 clones, roughly 80% recorded once. V lost 4 bases and J lost 8, with 11 bases in between. Germline lookup yields CDR1 GTSNPN and CDR2 SVGIG (reference sequence). The CDR3 contains 11 residues.

The TCR sequence derives from a male donor in good health and CMV-seronegative. V is TRBV30 and J is TRBJ1-2; D remains unclear. Input material: PBMCs. CDR3 DNA: TGTGCCTGGATACGAAGAGAGGGCTACACCTTC. Translating gives CAWIRREGYTF.